Sequencing of this TCR beta chain was carried out in a study of spatial heterogeneity in lung cancer. Turning to the study itself: Tumor-region counts of TCR transcripts tracked strongly with a T cell module score from matched bulk RNA-seq. Findings and limits, study-wide: Mutation tallies in tumors tracked expanded intratumoral alpha and beta TCR counts.

Time point given: sample taken at primary tumor resection. Whole RNA, isolated from tumor, nontumor lung or frozen PBMC, was sequenced without prior sorting. This clonotype is judged medium-sized. Its antigen is unidentified. Single TCR cDNA molecules each had their own unique molecular identifier. TCRdb itself ran the 5' RACE reads through MiXCR, one entry per CDR3 protein. The sample holds around 4,400 distinct CDR3 sequences, 5.5% to 7% seen once. Germline CDR1 is MGHRA and CDR2 is YSYEKL. CDR3 length: 17 amino acids. V was trimmed by 1 base and J by 2 bases, leaving 14 bases between them. This rearrangement joins TRBV4-1 to TRBJ2-2, with D hard to call. This TCR derives from a male donor with early-stage non-small cell lung cancer. The sequencing here drew on lung tumor tissue, taken at surgery. The CDR3 here is CASSQAPVSTNTGELFF. The CDR3 nucleotides are TGCGCCAGCAGCCAAGCACCAGTTTCGACTAACACCGGGGAGCTGTTTTTT.